This T cell receptor (beta chain) originates from a study of blood T cells in healthy people across ages. Whole-study findings and limits: Any conclusive comparison of naive versus antigen-experienced cells was prevented by using unsorted PBMCs.

This clonotype was counted once. Its antigen remains unidentified. The donors, healthy Caucasians from Russia, were aged about 6 to 95. Each individual donor underwent a draw of roughly 10 milliliters of peripheral blood. A sample-barcoded 5' primer and a J-beta primer mix were used in a second PCR of roughly 7 to 12 cycles. Each TCR beta cDNA got a 12-nucleotide random molecular identifier. TCRdb independently ran MiXCR on the 5' RACE reads; one entry per CDR3 protein. The table records hundreds of thousands of distinct CDR3 sequences, roughly 48% of them present only once. CDR1 is SGHKS, CDR2 YYEKEE, per germline (reference sequence). Trimming cost V 2 bases and J 4 bases, with 15 bases left between them. This CDR3 spans 15 amino acids.

This chain links TRBV5-5 with TRBJ1-2; TRBD1 might be the D (6 bases). This clonotype originated in a man aged 80 or over in good health. Sequenced sample: blood. This CDR3 is CASSFGGGQGYGYTF. DNA of the CDR3: TGTGCCAGCAGCTTCGGGGGGGGCCAAGGCTATGGCTACACCTTC.